This is a list of T cell receptor beta chains from one sample in a study of T cell responses to AZD1222 COVID-19 vaccine. Generated by immunoSEQ multiplex PCR, the TCRdb table keeps only in-frame clones and is missing some. This repertoire shows approximately 94,000 clones, over 90% found once; its top ten account for 1.5% to 2%. The specimen was peripheral blood, collected on day 0 of AZD1222 vaccination. The receptors here all came from an adult in good health. CDR3s include the opening cysteine and the closing phenylalanine or tryptophan. The order of the fields is clone size, V gene, J gene, D gene, CDR3 DNA, CDR3 protein. D genes are given only for firm matches. Where a row states a size, it is once, few, many or the class of an expanded clone; other rows omit it.

clone size: -
V gene: TRBV30
J gene: TRBJ1-3
D gene: -
CDR3 DNA: TGTGCCTGGAGTGTAGCTGGAAACACCATATATTTT
CDR3 protein: CAWSVAGNTIYF

clone size: -
V gene: TRBV4-1
J gene: TRBJ2-3
D gene: -
CDR3 DNA: TGCGCCAGCAGCCACAACCCAAGCACAGATACGCAGTATTTT
CDR3 protein: CASSHNPSTDTQYF

clone size: -
V gene: TRBV14
J gene: TRBJ2-1
D gene: -
CDR3 DNA: TGTGCCAGCAGCCGTGTCAACAATGAGCAGTTCTTC
CDR3 protein: CASSRVNNEQFF

clone size: -
V gene: TRBV19
J gene: TRBJ1-1
D gene: -
CDR3 DNA: TGTGCCAGTAGTCCTCAGACAAACACTGAAGCTTTCTTT
CDR3 protein: CASSPQTNTEAFF

clone size: -
V gene: TRBV12-5
J gene: TRBJ1-1
D gene: -
CDR3 DNA: TGTGCTAGTGGTTTTGAGACAGCGGTTTCTGAAGCTTTCTTT
CDR3 protein: CASGFETAVSEAFF

clone size: many
V gene: TRBV6-4
J gene: TRBJ2-1
D gene: TRBD2
CDR3 DNA: TGTGCCAGCAGCGCCCAACCTAGCGGGAGCTACAATGAGCAGTTCTTC
CDR3 protein: CASSAQPSGSYNEQFF

clone size: once
V gene: TRBV19
J gene: TRBJ2-5
D gene: -
CDR3 DNA: TGTGCCAGTAGTATGAAAGAGACCCAGTACTTC
CDR3 protein: CASSMKETQYF

clone size: once
V gene: TRBV9
J gene: TRBJ2-3
D gene: TRBD1
CDR3 DNA: TGTGCCAGCAGCGGCCGACAGGGGCCCGTTGTAGATACGCAGTATTTT
CDR3 protein: CASSGRQGPVVDTQYF

clone size: -
V gene: TRBV6-6
J gene: TRBJ2-2
D gene: -
CDR3 DNA: TGTGCCAGCAACCTCCTCGCGAACACCGGGGAGCTGTTTTTT
CDR3 protein: CASNLLANTGELFF

clone size: once
V gene: TRBV6-5
J gene: TRBJ1-3
D gene: TRBD1
CDR3 DNA: TGTGCCAGCGTCGGACAGGGAGGAAACACCATATATTTT
CDR3 protein: CASVGQGGNTIYF